This T cell receptor beta chain was obtained from a study of OX40 agonist ivuxolimab in advanced cancers. Points from the study as a whole: On average, a greater number of expanded clones characterised CD8+ T cells relative to CD4+. The investigators did not determine what antigen specificity the expanded peripheral T cells had. Low normalized T-cell clonal expansion was also seen in some nonresponders.

The assay was immunoSEQ multiplex PCR, and TCRdb's table has in-frame clones only and misses some. The sample consists of about 150,000 clones, roughly 94% of them appearing once. About this clone: Its target is not known.

CDR3 length equals 11 residues. Trimming removed 9 bases at V and 2 bases at J, with 8 bases between. Per the germline V gene, CDR1 is SNHLY and CDR2 is FYNNEI. The input for sequencing was CD4+ or CD8+ T cells sorted from blood, taken in a trial of the OX40 agonist ivuxolimab. The sequence derives from an adult with an advanced solid tumor such as melanoma, head and neck, liver or kidney cancer. The chain uses TRBV2 and TRBJ2-7, with D possibly being TRBD2 (6 bases). CDR3 coding DNA: TGTGCCAGTTGCGGGGCCTACGAGCAGTACTTC. Its protein product is CASCGAYEQYF.